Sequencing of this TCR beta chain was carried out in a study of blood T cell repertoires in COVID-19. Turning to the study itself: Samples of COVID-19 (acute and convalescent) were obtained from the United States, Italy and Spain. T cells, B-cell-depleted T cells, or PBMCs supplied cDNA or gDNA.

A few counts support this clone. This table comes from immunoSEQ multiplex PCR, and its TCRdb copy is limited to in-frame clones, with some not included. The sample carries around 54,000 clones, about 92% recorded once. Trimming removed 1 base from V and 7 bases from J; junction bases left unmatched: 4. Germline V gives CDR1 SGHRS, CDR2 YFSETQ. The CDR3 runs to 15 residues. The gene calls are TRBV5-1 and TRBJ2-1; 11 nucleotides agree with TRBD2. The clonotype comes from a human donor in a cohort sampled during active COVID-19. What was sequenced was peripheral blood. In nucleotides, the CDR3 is TGCGCCAGCAGCTTGTCGGGACTAGCGGAGAATGAGCAGTTCTTC. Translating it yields CASSLSGLAENEQFF.